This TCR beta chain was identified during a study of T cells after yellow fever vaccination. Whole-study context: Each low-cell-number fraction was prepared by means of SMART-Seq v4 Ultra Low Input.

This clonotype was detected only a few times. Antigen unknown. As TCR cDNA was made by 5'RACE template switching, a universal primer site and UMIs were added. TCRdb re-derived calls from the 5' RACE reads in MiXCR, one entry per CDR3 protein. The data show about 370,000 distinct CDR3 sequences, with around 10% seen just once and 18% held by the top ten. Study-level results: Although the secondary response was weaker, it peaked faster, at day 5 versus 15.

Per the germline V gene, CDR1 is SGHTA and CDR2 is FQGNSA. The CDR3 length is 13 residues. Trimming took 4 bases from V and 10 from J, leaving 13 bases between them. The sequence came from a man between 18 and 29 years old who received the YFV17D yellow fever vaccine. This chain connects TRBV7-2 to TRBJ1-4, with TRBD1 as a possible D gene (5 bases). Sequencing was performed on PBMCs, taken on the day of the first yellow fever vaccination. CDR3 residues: CASSSLQGLKLFF. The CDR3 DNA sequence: TGTGCCAGCAGCTCTCTCCAGGGTCTAAAACTGTTTTTT.